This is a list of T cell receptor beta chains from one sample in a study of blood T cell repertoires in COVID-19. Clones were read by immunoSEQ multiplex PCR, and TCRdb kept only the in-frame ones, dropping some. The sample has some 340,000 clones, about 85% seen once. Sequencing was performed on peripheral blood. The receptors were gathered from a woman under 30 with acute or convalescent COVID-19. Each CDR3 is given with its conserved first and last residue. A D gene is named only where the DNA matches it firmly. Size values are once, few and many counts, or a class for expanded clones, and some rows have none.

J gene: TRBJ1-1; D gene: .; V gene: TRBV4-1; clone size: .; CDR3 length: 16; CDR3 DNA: TGCGCCAGCAGCCACATTGGACAGATCATGAACACTGAAGCTTTCTTT; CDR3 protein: CASSHIGQIMNTEAFF
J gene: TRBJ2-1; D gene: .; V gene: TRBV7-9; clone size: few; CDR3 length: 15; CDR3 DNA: TGTGCCAGCAGCTTAACGCCTGGAACAGTCCTTGAGCAGTTCTTC; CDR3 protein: CASSLTPGTVLEQFF
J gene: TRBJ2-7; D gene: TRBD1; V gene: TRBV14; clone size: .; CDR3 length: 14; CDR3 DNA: TGTGCCAGCAGCCAAGGGGACAGGGGAAACGAGCAGTACTTC; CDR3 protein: CASSQGDRGNEQYF
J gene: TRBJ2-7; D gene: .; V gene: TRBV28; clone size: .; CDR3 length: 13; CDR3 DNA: TGTGCCAGCAGTTTCAACAGGAACTACGAGCAGTACTTC; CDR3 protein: CASSFNRNYEQYF
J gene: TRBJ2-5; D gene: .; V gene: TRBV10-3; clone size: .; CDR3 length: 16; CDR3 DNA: TGTGCCATCAGTGAGTCAGGCGACAGTATGTATGAGACCCAGTACTTC; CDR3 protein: CAISESGDSMYETQYF
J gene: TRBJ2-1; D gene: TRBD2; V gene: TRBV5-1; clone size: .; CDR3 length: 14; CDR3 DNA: TGCGCCAGCAGCCTGGGACTAGCTTACAATGAGCAGTTCTTC; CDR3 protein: CASSLGLAYNEQFF
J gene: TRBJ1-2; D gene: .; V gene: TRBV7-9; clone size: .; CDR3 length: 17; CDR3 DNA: TGTGCCAGCAGCCCGAAAGTGCTGGAAGGAACGGGGTATGGCTACACCTTC; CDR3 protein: CASSPKVLEGTGYGYTF
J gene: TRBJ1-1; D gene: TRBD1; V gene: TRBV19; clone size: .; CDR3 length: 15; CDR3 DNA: TGTGCCAGTAGTAAAGGACAGGAGGGGAACACTGAAGCTTTCTTT; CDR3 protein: CASSKGQEGNTEAFF
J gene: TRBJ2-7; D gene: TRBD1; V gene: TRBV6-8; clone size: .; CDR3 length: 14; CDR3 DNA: TGTGCCAGCAACCGGGACAGGGAATCCTACGAGCAGTACTTC; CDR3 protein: CASNRDRESYEQYF
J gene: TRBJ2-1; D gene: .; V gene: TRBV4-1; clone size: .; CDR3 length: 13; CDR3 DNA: TGCGCCAGCAGCCCCCCAGGCCTCAATGAGCAGTTCTTC; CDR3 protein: CASSPPGLNEQFF
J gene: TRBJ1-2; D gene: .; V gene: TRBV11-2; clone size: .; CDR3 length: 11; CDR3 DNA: TGTGCCAGCAGCTTCAGGGATGGCTACACCTTC; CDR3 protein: CASSFRDGYTF
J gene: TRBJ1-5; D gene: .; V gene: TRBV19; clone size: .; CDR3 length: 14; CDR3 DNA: TGTGCCAGTACCTTCGACAGGACCAATCAGCCCCAGCATTTT; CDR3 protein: CASTFDRTNQPQHF
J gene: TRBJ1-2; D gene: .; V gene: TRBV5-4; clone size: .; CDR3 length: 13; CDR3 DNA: TGTGCCAGCAGCTTTCTTGGCAACCAGGGCTACACCTTC; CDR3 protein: CASSFLGNQGYTF
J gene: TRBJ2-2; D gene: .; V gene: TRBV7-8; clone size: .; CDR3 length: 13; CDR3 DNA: TGTGCCAGCAGCTTACTAGTTTCCGGGGAGCTGTTTTTT; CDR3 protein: CASSLLVSGELFF
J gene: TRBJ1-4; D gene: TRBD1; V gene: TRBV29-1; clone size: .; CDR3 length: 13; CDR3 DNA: TGCAGCGTCGTGGGACAGATTAATGAAAAACTGTTTTTT; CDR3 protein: CSVVGQINEKLFF
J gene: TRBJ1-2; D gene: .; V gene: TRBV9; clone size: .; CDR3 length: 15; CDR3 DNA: TGTGCCAGCAGCGTAGACAACGGAGCTAACTATGGCTACACCTTC; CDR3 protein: CASSVDNGANYGYTF
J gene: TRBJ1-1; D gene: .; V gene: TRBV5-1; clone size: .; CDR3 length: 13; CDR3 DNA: TGCGCCAGCAGCTTACTACAGGACACTGAAGCTTTCTTT; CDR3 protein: CASSLLQDTEAFF
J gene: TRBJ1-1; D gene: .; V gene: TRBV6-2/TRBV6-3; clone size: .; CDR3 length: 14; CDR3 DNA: TGTGCCAGCAGTTACTCTGTCAGGGGCACTGAAGCTTTCTTT; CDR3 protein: CASSYSVRGTEAFF
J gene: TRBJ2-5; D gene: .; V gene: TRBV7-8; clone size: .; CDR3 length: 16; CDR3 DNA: TGTGCCAGCCTCCCGGGACCCCAGAGGGGGCAAGAGACCCAGTACTTC; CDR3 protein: CASLPGPQRGQETQYF
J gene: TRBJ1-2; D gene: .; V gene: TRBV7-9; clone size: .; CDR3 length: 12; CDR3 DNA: TGTGCCAGCAGCCGACAGTTCTATGGCTACACCTTC; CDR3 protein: CASSRQFYGYTF
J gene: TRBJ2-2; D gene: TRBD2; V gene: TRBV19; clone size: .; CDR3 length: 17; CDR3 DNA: TGTGCCAGTAGTATAGATGTTGGCGGGGGAACAACCGGGGAGCTGTTTTTT; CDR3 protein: CASSIDVGGGTTGELFF
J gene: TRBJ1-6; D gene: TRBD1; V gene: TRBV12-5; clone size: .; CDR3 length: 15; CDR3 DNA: TGTGCTAGTGGTCCAGGGACAGGGGCAGGTTCACCCCTCCACTTT; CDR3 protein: CASGPGTGAGSPLHF
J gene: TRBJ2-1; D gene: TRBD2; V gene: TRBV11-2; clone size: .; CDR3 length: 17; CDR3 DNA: TGTGCCAGCAGCGGTGGGACTAGCGGGAGGGCTGTGAATGAGCAGTTCTTC; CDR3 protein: CASSGGTSGRAVNEQFF
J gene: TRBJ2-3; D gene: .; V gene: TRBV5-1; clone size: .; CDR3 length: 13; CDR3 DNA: TGCGCCAGCAGCTTGCACAGTACAGATACGCAGTATTTT; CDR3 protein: CASSLHSTDTQYF
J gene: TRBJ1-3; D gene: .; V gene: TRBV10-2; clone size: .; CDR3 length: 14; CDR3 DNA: TGCGCCAGCAGTGCGGGACAATATAGAAACACCATATATTTT; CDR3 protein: CASSAGQYRNTIYF
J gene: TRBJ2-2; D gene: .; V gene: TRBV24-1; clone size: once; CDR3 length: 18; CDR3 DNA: TGTGCCACCAGTGATTTTTCGCCCGCAGGGTGGGCCACCGGGGAGCTGTTTTTT; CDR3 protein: CATSDFSPAGWATGELFF
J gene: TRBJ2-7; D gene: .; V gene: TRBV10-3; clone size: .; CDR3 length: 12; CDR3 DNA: TGTGCCAGCGGGTCTAGCTCCTACGAGCAGTACTTC; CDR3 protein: CASGSSSYEQYF
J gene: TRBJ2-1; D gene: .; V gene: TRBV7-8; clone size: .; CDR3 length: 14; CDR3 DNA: TGTGCCAGCTACCGCGTTAGCTCCTACAATGAGCAGTTCTTC; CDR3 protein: CASYRVSSYNEQFF